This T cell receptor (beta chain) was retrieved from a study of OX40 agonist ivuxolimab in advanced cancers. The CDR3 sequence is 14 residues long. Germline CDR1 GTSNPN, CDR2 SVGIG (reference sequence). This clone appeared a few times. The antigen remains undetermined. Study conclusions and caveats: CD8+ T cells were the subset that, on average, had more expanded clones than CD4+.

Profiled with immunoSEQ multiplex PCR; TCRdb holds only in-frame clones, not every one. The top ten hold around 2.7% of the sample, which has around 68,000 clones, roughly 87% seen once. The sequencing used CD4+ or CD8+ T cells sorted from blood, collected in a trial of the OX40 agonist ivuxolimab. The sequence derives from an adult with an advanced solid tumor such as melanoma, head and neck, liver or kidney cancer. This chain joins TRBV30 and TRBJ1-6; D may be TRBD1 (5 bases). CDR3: CARGTYGTNSPLHF. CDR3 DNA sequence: TGTGCACGTGGGACCTACGGGACTAATTCACCCCTCCACTTT.